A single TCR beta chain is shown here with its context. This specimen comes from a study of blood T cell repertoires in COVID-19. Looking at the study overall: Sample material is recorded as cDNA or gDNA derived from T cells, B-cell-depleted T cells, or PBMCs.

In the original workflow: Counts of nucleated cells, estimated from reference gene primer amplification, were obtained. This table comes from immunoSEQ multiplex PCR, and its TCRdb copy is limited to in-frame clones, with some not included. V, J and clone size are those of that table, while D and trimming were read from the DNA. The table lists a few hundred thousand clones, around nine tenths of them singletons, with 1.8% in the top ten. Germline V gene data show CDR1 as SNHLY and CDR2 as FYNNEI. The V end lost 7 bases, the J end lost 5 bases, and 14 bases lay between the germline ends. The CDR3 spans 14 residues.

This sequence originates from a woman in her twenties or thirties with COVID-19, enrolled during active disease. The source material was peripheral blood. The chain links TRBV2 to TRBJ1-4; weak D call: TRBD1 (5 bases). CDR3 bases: TGTGCCAGCATTGCGGACATAACCAATGAAAAACTGTTTTTT. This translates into CASIADITNEKLFF. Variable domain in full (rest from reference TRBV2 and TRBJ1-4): EPEVTQTPSHQVTQMGQEVILRCVPISNHLYFYWYRQILGQKVEFLVSFYNNEISEKSEIFDDQFSVERPDGSNFTLKIRSTKLEDSAMYFCASIADITNEKLFFGSGTQLSVL.